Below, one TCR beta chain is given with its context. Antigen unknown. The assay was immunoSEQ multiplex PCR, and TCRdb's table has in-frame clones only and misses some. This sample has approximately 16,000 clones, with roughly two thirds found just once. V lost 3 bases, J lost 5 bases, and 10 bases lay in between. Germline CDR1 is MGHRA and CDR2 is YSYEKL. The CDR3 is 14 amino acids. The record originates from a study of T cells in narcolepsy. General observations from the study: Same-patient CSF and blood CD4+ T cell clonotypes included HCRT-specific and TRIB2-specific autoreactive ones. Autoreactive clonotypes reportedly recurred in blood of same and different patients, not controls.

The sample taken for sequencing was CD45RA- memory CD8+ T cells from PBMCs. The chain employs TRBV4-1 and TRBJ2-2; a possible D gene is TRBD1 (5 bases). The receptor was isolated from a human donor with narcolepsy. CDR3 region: CASSQIGETGELFF. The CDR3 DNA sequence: TGCGCCAGCAGCCAGATAGGGGAAACCGGGGAGCTGTTTTTT.